This T cell receptor (beta chain) is from a study of Graves' ophthalmopathy and Graves' hyperthyroidism. This clonotype was observed many times. Its target is not known. Study-wide results and caveats: For predicting ophthalmopathy progression, the model had 60% to 71% sensitivity and 72% to 85% specificity.

The CDR3 loop spans 17 amino acids. V was cut by 0 bases and J by 2 bases, with 17 bases left in between. Germline V gene sequence: CDR1 LGHDT, CDR2 YNNKEL (reference sequence). The study amplified TCR beta CDR3 regions using RNA transcripts. In the first round, RT-PCR was carried out with HTBI primers, and a multiplex PCR formed the second round. TCRdb reprocessed the multiplex PCR reads with MiXCR, giving one entry per CDR3 protein. The sample lists 200,000 to 250,000 distinct CDR3 sequences, around 28% seen once, with approximately 9.6% in the top ten. This sequence was found in a man aged 50-59 years with Graves' ophthalmopathy. The sample was peripheral blood. The chain couples TRBV3-1 to TRBJ2-7; D uncertain. The CDR3: CASSQEGFPGATYEQYF. CDR3 nucleotide sequence: TGTGCCAGCAGCCAAGAAGGCTTCCCGGGTGCCACCTACGAGCAGTACTTC.